This entry concerns a single TCR beta chain. Profiling relied on immunoSEQ multiplex PCR, and the TCRdb table lists in-frame clones only, not all of them. The sample contains roughly 250,000 clones, roughly nine tenths of which appear only once. This CDR3 comprises 14 residues. J gave up 4 bases and V 11 bases, and 12 bases lay outside the gene matches. CDR1 and CDR2 (germline): MDHEN, SYDVKM. These data belong to a study of blood T cell repertoires in COVID-19. Study-level background: COVID-19 samples, acute and convalescent, were from the United States, Italy and Spain.

Participants were placed into cohorts based on the clinical history they reported. The specimen was PBMCs or T cells enriched from blood (not recorded which). This receptor was obtained from a woman aged 25 to 39 with acute COVID-19. J is TRBJ2-7 and V is TRBV28; 9 bases are a match to TRBD1. The CDR3 protein is CAARRQGERYEQYF. The CDR3 DNA is TGTGCCGCCCGCAGACAGGGGGAAAGGTACGAGCAGTACTTC.